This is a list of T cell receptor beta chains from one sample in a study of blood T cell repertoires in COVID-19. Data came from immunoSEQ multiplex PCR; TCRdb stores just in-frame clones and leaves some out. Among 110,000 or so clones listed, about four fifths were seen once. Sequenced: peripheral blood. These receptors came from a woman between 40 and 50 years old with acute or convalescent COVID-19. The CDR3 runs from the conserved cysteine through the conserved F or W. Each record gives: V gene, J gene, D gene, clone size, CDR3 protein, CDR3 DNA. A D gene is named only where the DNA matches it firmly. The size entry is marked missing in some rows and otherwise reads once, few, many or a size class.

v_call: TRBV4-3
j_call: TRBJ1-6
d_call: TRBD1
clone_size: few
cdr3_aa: CASSMDRGKPLHF
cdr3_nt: TGCGCCAGCAGCATGGACAGGGGAAAACCCCTCCACTTT

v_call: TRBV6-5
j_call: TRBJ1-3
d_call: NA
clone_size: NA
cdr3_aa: CASTPGSYSGNTIYF
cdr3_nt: TGTGCCAGCACCCCGGGGTCCTACTCTGGAAACACCATATATTTT

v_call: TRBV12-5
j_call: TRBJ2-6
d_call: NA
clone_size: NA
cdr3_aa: CASGRSGANVLTF
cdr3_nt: TGTGCTAGTGGCCGGTCTGGGGCCAACGTCCTGACTTTC

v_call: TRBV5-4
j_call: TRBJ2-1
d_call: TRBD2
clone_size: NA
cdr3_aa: CASSPRGRGGSNNEQFF
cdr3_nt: TGTGCCAGCAGCCCGAGGGGGCGGGGGGGCAGCAACAATGAGCAGTTCTTC

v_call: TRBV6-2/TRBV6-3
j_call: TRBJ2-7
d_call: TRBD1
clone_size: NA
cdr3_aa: CASSDFLPGQGAGEQYF
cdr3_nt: TGTGCCAGCAGTGACTTCCTCCCGGGACAGGGGGCTGGGGAGCAGTACTTC

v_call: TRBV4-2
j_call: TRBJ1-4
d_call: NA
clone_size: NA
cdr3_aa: CASSLIDKQGVGEKLFF
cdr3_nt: TGTGCCAGCAGCCTTATCGATAAACAGGGAGTTGGTGAAAAACTGTTTTTT

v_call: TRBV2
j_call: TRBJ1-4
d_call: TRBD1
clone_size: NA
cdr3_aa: CASSVETGSEKLFF
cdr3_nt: TGTGCCAGCAGTGTAGAGACAGGGAGCGAAAAACTGTTTTTT

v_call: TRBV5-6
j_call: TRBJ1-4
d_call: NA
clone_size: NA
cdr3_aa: CASSPSSGGVEKLFF
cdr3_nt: TGTGCCAGCAGCCCCTCCTCCGGGGGTGTTGAAAAACTGTTTTTT

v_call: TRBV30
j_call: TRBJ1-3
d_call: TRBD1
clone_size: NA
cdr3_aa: CAWSLGTGGRKNTIYF
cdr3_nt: TGTGCCTGGAGTCTCGGGACAGGGGGGCGGAAAAACACCATATATTTT

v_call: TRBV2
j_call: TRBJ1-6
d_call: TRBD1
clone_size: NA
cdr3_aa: CASTAGQHNSPLHF
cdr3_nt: TGTGCCAGCACGGCGGGACAGCATAATTCACCCCTCCACTTT

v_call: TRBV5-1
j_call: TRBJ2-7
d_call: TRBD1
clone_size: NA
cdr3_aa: CASSLAGTGGYEQYF
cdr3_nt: TGCGCCAGCAGCTTGGCTGGGACAGGGGGCTACGAGCAGTACTTC

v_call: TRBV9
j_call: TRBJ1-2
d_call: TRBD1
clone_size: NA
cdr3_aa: CASSGKLDRSPDGYTF
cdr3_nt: TGTGCCAGCAGCGGAAAATTGGACAGGTCTCCCGATGGCTACACCTTC

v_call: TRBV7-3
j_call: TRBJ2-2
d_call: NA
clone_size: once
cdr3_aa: CASSLPRAGELFF
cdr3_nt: TGTGCCAGCAGCTTGCCCCGGGCCGGGGAGCTGTTTTTT

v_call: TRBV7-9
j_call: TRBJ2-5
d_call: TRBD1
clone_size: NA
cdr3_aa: CASSHNRGMQTQYF
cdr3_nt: TGTGCCAGCAGCCACAACAGGGGGATGCAGACCCAGTACTTC

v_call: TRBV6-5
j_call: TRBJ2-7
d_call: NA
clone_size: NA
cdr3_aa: CASSYGQANSGYEQYF
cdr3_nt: TGTGCCAGCAGTTACGGACAGGCGAATAGCGGCTACGAGCAGTACTTC

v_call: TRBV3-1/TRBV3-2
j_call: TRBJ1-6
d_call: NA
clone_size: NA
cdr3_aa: CASSKTGTNSPLHF
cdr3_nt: TGTGCCAGCAGCAAAACAGGAACTAATTCACCCCTCCACTTT

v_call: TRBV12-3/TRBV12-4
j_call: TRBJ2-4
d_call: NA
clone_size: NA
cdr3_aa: CASSLGQTNIQYF
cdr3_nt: TGTGCCAGCAGTTTGGGCCAAACAAACATTCAGTACTTC

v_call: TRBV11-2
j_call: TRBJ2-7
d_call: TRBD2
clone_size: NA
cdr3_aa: CASRTLRTSGNYEQYF
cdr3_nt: TGTGCCAGCAGAACTCTTAGGACTAGCGGGAACTACGAGCAGTACTTC

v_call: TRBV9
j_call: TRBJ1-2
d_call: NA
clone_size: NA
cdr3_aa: CASSRDGGANYGYTF
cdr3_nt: TGTGCCAGCAGCCGAGATGGGGGGGCTAACTATGGCTACACCTTC

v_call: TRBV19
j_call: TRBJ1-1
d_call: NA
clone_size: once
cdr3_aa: CASSIDRRHMNTEAFF
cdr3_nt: TGTGCCAGTAGTATTGACCGCCGACACATGAACACTGAAGCTTTCTTT

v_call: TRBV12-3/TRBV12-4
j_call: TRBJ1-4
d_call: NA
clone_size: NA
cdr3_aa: CASSLQGEKLFF
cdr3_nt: TGTGCCAGCAGTTTACAGGGGGAAAAACTGTTTTTT

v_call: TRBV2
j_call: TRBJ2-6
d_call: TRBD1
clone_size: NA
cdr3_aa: CASAGGWTGANVLTF
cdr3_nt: TGTGCCAGCGCAGGGGGCTGGACTGGGGCCAACGTCCTGACTTTC

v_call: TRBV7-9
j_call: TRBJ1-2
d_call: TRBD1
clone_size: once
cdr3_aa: CASSPAGDRGRNGYTF
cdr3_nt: TGTGCCAGCAGCCCAGCGGGCGACAGGGGGCGTAATGGCTACACCTTC

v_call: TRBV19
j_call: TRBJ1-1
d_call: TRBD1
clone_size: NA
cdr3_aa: CASSTGQGNRNTEAFF
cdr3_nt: TGTGCCAGTAGCACCGGACAGGGCAATAGGAACACTGAAGCTTTCTTT

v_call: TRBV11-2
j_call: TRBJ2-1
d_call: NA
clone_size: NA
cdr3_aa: CASSFGGGADEQFF
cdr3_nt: TGTGCCAGCAGCTTTGGAGGGGGGGCCGATGAGCAGTTCTTC